The TCR beta chain described here comes from a study of control samples from healthy donors and cancer patients. The table came from immunoSEQ multiplex PCR; TCRdb's copy has only in-frame clones and leaves some out. The sample records tens of thousands of clones, around 90% being singletons. The V end was cut by 0 bases, the J end by 2 bases, with 20 bases between. The CDR3 is made up of 19 amino acids. Looked up from germline, CDR1 is SGDLS and CDR2 is YYNGEE. The receptor was derived from a man in his 60s with colorectal cancer. This chain joins TRBV9 and TRBJ2-2, with a weak D call TRBD2 (5 bases). The sample consisted of PBMCs. CDR3 nucleotides: TGTGCCAGCAGCGTAGGGCCAGGACCGGATCGACTAAACACCGGGGAGCTGTTTTTT. Its protein product is CASSVGPGPDRLNTGELFF.